The 23 T cell receptor beta chains below come from one sample, sequenced in a study of blood T cell repertoires in COVID-19. The data were produced by immunoSEQ multiplex PCR, yet TCRdb's version contains in-frame clones alone and is incomplete. The sample has 200,000 to 300,000 clones; more than 70% are singletons. Sequencing used PBMCs or T cells enriched from blood (not recorded which). The receptors shown here come from a woman aged 45-59 years who had recovered from COVID-19.

The chain joins TRBV11-2 to TRBJ2-7, with 9 bases that match TRBD1. This CDR3 region has 13 residues. V lost 3 bases and J lost 4; bases outside the gene matches: 1. Germline V lookup: CDR1 SGHAT, CDR2 FQNNGV. CDR3 in amino acids: CASSFGTGYEQYF. The CDR3 nucleotides read TGTGCCAGCAGCTTCGGGACAGGGTACGAGCAGTACTTC.

V is TRBV18 and J is TRBJ1-2; D is unclear. CDR1 KGHSH and CDR2 LQKENI come from the germline V gene. The CDR3 spans 12 residues. V was cut by 4 bases and J by 8 bases, with 11 bases left in between. CDR3 DNA sequence: TGTGCCAGCTCACAACCGGGAGGAGGCTACACCTTC. It translates to CASSQPGGGYTF.

The rearrangement links TRBV4-1 to TRBJ2-5, with 9 bases identical to TRBD1. CDR1 and CDR2 from the germline V gene are MGHRA and YSYEKL. With V trimmed by 5 bases and J by 2 bases, 9 bases remained unmatched. The CDR3 runs 16 residues. As DNA, the CDR3 is TGCGCCAGCAGCTCCAACCGGGACAGGGTACAAGAGACCCAGTACTTC. Translated: CASSSNRDRVQETQYF.

The CDR3 loop reads CASSLLAADTQYF. In nucleotides, the CDR3 is TGTGCCAGCAGCCTACTGGCGGCAGATACGCAGTATTTT. The rearrangement links TRBV12-3 or TRBV12-4 to TRBJ2-3; D gene unclear. The CDR3 covers 13 residues. The V end lost 6 bases, the J end lost 4 bases, and 11 bases lay between the germline ends.

The chain joins TRBV30 to TRBJ1-1; D is uncertain. The germline V gene encodes CDR1 GTSNPN and CDR2 SVGIG (reference sequence). The CDR3 has 16 amino acids. The V end was cut by 0 bases, the J end by 0 bases, with 14 bases between. Here the CDR3 DNA reads TGTGCCTGGAGTGTAGTTTCGGGAGCGATGAACACTGAAGCTTTCTTT. Its protein product is CAWSVVSGAMNTEAFF.

The chain joins TRBV2 to TRBJ2-5; 10 bases fit TRBD2. Trimming took 4 bases from V and 4 from J; bases not matched to a gene: 3. In germline, CDR1 is SNHLY, CDR2 FYNNEI. CDR3 length equals 14 residues. CDR3 sequence (DNA): TGTGCCAGCAGTGTACGGACTAGCGGAGAGACCCAGTACTTC. Translated: CASSVRTSGETQYF.

The J gene is TRBJ2-5, the V gene TRBV3-1 (or the pseudogene TRBV3-2); 7 nucleotides line up with TRBD2. Germline CDR1 reads LGHDT; CDR2 reads YNNKEL (reference sequence). After removal of 6 bases from V and 10 bases from J, the junction contained 2 bases not matched to a gene. The length of the CDR3 is 10 residues. DNA for the CDR3: TGTGCCAGCAGGGGGGGGGACCAGTACTTC. Protein product: CASRGGDQYF.

The rearrangement uses TRBV12-5 and TRBJ1-4, with TRBD1 identical over 8 bases. From germline, CDR1 is LGHNT and CDR2 FRNRAP. This CDR3 region has 17 residues. V was pared by 4 bases and J by 0 bases, with 7 bases of the junction left unmatched. CDR3 loop: CASGSHRGKTTNEKLFF. The CDR3 bases are TGTGCTAGTGGTTCCCACAGGGGGAAAACAACTAATGAAAAACTGTTTTTT. Based on the CDR3 plus reference TRBV12-5 and TRBJ1-4, the full variable domain is DARVTQTPRHKVTEMGQEVTMRCQPILGHNTVFWYRQTMMQGLELLAYFRNRAPLDDSGMPKDRFSAEMPDATLATLKIQPSEPRDSAVYFCASGSHRGKTTNEKLFFGSGTQLSVL.

This clone is a singleton in its sample. The genes are TRBV4-3 and TRBJ2-3, with 9 nucleotides matching TRBD2. The CDR3 covers 17 residues. The J segment lost 4 bases and the V segment lost 3 bases, leaving 11 bases of the junction unmatched. From germline, CDR1 is LGHNA and CDR2 YSLEER. CDR3 sequence reads: CASSHPTGLANSDTQYF. The CDR3 DNA follows: TGCGCCAGCAGCCATCCCACCGGACTAGCGAATTCAGATACGCAGTATTTT.

V gene TRBV5-5 combines with J gene TRBJ1-3; a possible D gene is TRBD1 (6 bases). CDR1 and CDR2 (germline): SGHKS, YYEKEE (reference sequence). V lost 1 base to trimming and J lost 4 bases, with 18 bases between them. The CDR3 totals 17 residues. CDR3 protein: CASSLTATGFIGNTIYF. CDR3 sequence (DNA): TGTGCCAGCAGCTTGACCGCTACAGGGTTTATCGGAAACACCATATATTTT.

This clone appeared a single time. The chain links TRBV28 to TRBJ2-7; tentative D call: TRBD1 (6 bases). Trimming cost V 7 bases and J 8 bases, with 18 bases left between them. Looked up from germline, CDR1 is MDHEN and CDR2 is SYDVKM. The CDR3 covers 13 residues. The CDR3 sequence: CASTSGHRTQQYF. CDR3 in DNA: TGTGCCAGCACCTCGGGACACCGGACCCAGCAGTACTTC.

This chain joins TRBV2 and TRBJ2-1; 14 bases agree with TRBD2. After removal of 6 bases from V and 8 bases from J, the junction contained 3 bases not matched to a gene. CDR1 and CDR2 from the germline V gene are SNHLY and FYNNEI. CDR3 length: 14 residues. The CDR3 reads CASRGLAGVYEQFF. CDR3 in DNA: TGTGCCAGCAGGGGACTAGCGGGAGTCTATGAGCAGTTCTTC.

This chain links TRBV7-9 with TRBJ1-2, with no clear D. This CDR3 has 16 amino acids. Deletions cut 3 bases from V and 4 bases from J, with 18 bases between. CDR1 is SEHNR, CDR2 FQNEAQ, per germline (reference sequence). Here the CDR3 reads CASSLRAGQRAYGYTF. The DNA for the CDR3 is TGTGCCAGCAGCTTGAGGGCGGGCCAGAGGGCCTATGGCTACACCTTC.

The V and J genes are TRBV7-2 and TRBJ2-3; the D is unclear. With 1 base removed from V and 9 bases from J, the gap between germline ends came to 8 bases. Looked up from germline, CDR1 is SGHTA and CDR2 is FQGNSA. The CDR3 length is 12 residues. Written as DNA, the CDR3 is TGTGCCAGCAGCTTAGAGGAGCTAACGCAGTATTTT. Amino acids: CASSLEELTQYF.

This chain links TRBV2 with TRBJ1-5; 8 bases line up with TRBD1. The germline gives CDR1 SNHLY, CDR2 FYNNEI. J gave up 4 bases and V 7 bases, and 6 bases lay outside the gene matches. There are 14 residues in the CDR3. This chain's CDR3 is CASNDRGHNQPQHF. CDR3 sequence (DNA): TGTGCCAGCAATGACAGGGGACATAATCAGCCCCAGCATTTT. Filled out from reference TRBV2 and TRBJ1-5, the complete variable domain reads EPEVTQTPSHQVTQMGQEVILRCVPISNHLYFYWYRQILGQKVEFLVSFYNNEISEKSEIFDDQFSVERPDGSNFTLKIRSTKLEDSAMYFCASNDRGHNQPQHFGDGTRLSIL.

This clone was seen once. V gene TRBV15 combines with J gene TRBJ2-3, with TRBD1 as a possible D gene (6 bases). In germline, CDR1 is LNHNV, CDR2 YYDKDF (reference sequence). The CDR3 is 16 amino acids. V lost 5 bases and J lost 0, with 15 bases in between. CDR3 sequence: CATSEAAQGSTDTQYF. CDR3 sequence (DNA): TGTGCCACCAGCGAGGCAGCGCAGGGGAGCACAGATACGCAGTATTTT.

This clone has a single count. The CDR3, as DNA: TGTGCCAGCAGCCAAGGCGTCGCGCGTGAGCAGTTCTTC. This codes for CASSQGVAREQFF. V gene TRBV14 combines with J gene TRBJ2-1, with D uncertain. Germline-derived CDR1 and CDR2 are SGHDN and FVKESK. The ends were cut back, 1 base at V and 9 bases at J, with 10 bases in the middle. The CDR3 spans 13 residues.

The chain joins TRBV30 to TRBJ1-2, with TRBD1 as a possible D gene (5 bases). CDR1 and CDR2 (germline): GTSNPN, SVGIG (reference sequence). The length of the CDR3 is 16 residues. With 7 bases removed from V and 4 bases from J, the gap between germline ends came to 25 bases. This chain's CDR3 is CASTNPRGTLGYGYTF. CDR3 sequence (DNA): TGTGCCTCCACGAACCCGCGGGGGACCCTTGGCTATGGCTACACCTTC.

The J gene is TRBJ2-3, the V gene TRBV27; 7 nucleotides align to TRBD1. CDR1 is MNHEY and CDR2 is SMNVEV in the germline V gene (reference sequence). This CDR3 region has 15 residues. V shed 4 bases and J 0 bases; nucleotides not matched to a gene: 4. The CDR3 spells CASSWDSISTDTQYF. CDR3 coding DNA: TGTGCCAGCAGTTGGGACAGCATTAGCACAGATACGCAGTATTTT.

The rearrangement uses TRBV5-8 and TRBJ1-2; possible D gene TRBD1, 6 bases. V dropped 10 bases and J dropped 8 bases, with 15 bases sitting between them. This CDR3 has 11 amino acids. Germline V gene sequence: CDR1 SGHTS, CDR2 YDEGEE. CDR3 loop: CAPKGDLGYTF. CDR3 sequence (DNA): TGTGCCCCAAAGGGGGATTTAGGCTACACCTTC. The full variable domain, in which reference TRBV5-8 and TRBJ1-2 provide the parts outside the CDR3, is EAGVTQSPTHLIKTRGQQATLRCSPISGHTSVYWYQQALGLGLQFLLWYDEGEERNRGNFPPRFSGRQFPNYSSELNVNALELEDSALYLCAPKGDLGYTFGSGTRLTVV.

The J gene is TRBJ1-6, the V gene TRBV7-2; 9 bases agree with TRBD1. The junction had 14 bases not matched to a gene; V was cut back by 1 base and J by 10 bases. The CDR3 covers 18 residues. CDR1 and CDR2 (germline): SGHTA, FQGNSA. Here the CDR3 DNA reads TGTGCCAGCAGCTTAGTGGCGGGAGGCGGGACAGGGACCTCACCCCTCCACTTT. Translating gives CASSLVAGGGTGTSPLHF.

The chain employs TRBV5-5 and TRBJ2-1; 9 nucleotides align to TRBD2. J lost 3 bases, V lost 1 base, and 2 bases had no gene match. CDR1 is SGHKS and CDR2 is YYEKEE in the germline V gene (reference sequence). The CDR3 runs 15 residues. This chain's CDR3 is CASSLRGGVYNEQFF. The CDR3 DNA sequence: TGTGCCAGCAGCTTGCGCGGGGGGGTCTACAATGAGCAGTTCTTC.

This sequence joins TRBV20-1 and TRBJ1-2, with D possibly matching TRBD1 (6 bases). V lost 3 bases and J lost 0, with 14 bases in between. Per the germline V gene, CDR1 is DFQATT and CDR2 is SNEGSKA (reference sequence). This CDR3 has 15 amino acids. CDR3 in DNA: TGCAGTGCTAGTAGGGGGGGCGGAGCTAACTATGGCTACACCTTC. Its translation: CSASRGGGANYGYTF.